One and the same sample provided the 30 T cell receptor beta chains below, sequenced in a study of radiotherapy plus CTLA-4 blockade in lung cancer listed by TCRdb under 2018. Libraries were built with the immunoSEQ multiplex PCR assay. Held by TCRdb, this immuneACCESS table contains in-frame sequences only and omits some clones. Under half of the omission traces to an unresolved V gene where checked; the cause of the rest is unknown. The sample table records approximately 97,000 clones; 83% of these occur just once. The ten largest make up roughly 0.85% of the sample. The sequenced sample was peripheral blood, obtained from a patient treated with radiotherapy plus ipilimumab. The receptors stem from a human donor with non-small cell lung cancer who had stable disease on radiotherapy plus ipilimumab.

V is TRBV6-1 and J is TRBJ1-1; the match to TRBD1 covers 7 bases. Looked up from germline, CDR1 is MNHNS and CDR2 is SASEGT. After removal of 7 bases from V and 4 bases from J, the junction contained 6 bases not matched to a gene. The CDR3 is made up of 13 amino acids. The CDR3 reads CASILTGTTEAFF. The CDR3 nucleotides are TGTGCCAGCATTCTGACAGGGACCACTGAAGCTTTCTTT.

The chain couples TRBV28 to TRBJ2-1; 11 bases fit TRBD2. The CDR3 is made up of 16 amino acids. The germline CDR1 and CDR2 sequences are MDHEN and SYDVKM. J was trimmed by 5 bases and V by 4 bases; bases with no gene match: 7. The CDR3 DNA reads TGTGCCAGCAGTTCCCCGACTAGCGGGAATCACAATGAGCAGTTCTTC. Its protein product is CASSSPTSGNHNEQFF.

The gene calls are TRBV9 and TRBJ2-1; 11 bases line up with TRBD2. The CDR3 contains 17 residues. Germline V CDR1 and CDR2: SGDLS, YYNGEE. Trimming removed 6 bases from V and 4 bases from J; junction bases left unmatched: 12. The CDR3 here is CASTPSGGLAVYNEQFF. The CDR3 DNA is TGTGCCAGCACCCCATCCGGGGGACTAGCGGTTTACAATGAGCAGTTCTTC.

V is TRBV2 and J is TRBJ1-1; no clear D. Trimming removed 6 bases at V and 3 bases at J, with 8 bases between. From germline, CDR1 is SNHLY and CDR2 FYNNEI. CDR3 length equals 12 residues. The CDR3 DNA sequence: TGTGCCAGCAGGGCCGGCGACACTGAAGCTTTCTTT. It codes for CASRAGDTEAFF.

This clone was counted a single time. The chain recombines TRBV19 with TRBJ1-5, with D possibly TRBD1 on 5 matching bases. The V and J ends lost 5 bases and 2 bases respectively, with 13 bases between them. Germline CDR1 and CDR2: LNHDA and SQIVND (reference sequence). CDR3 size: 15 residues. CDR3 region: CASSQGQGGNQPQHF. CDR3 bases: TGTGCCAGTAGTCAAGGGCAGGGAGGCAATCAGCCCCAGCATTTT. The entire variable domain, with the rest obtained from reference TRBV19 and TRBJ1-5, is as follows: DGGITQSPKYLFRKEGQNVTLSCEQNLNHDAMYWYRQDPGQGLRLIYYSQIVNDFQKGDIAEGYSVSREKKESFPLTVTSAQKNPTAFYLCASSQGQGGNQPQHFGDGTRLSIL.

This clone was detected a few times. The rearrangement uses TRBV9 and TRBJ2-1, with a weak D call TRBD1 (6 bases). The V gene's germline CDR1 is SGDLS and CDR2 YYNGEE. Trimming left V 2 bases short and J 4 bases short, with 19 bases between. The CDR3 extends over 17 amino acids. DNA of the CDR3: TGTGCCAGCAGCGTGTACCCTGCTGTGGGGACATACAATGAGCAGTTCTTC. Encoded protein: CASSVYPAVGTYNEQFF.

The chain employs TRBV6-5 and TRBJ1-1; weak D call: TRBD1 (5 bases). Trimming took off 2 bases at V and 5 bases at J, with 12 bases between the two ends. The CDR3 extends over 14 amino acids. Germline V gene data show CDR1 as MNHEY and CDR2 as SVGAGI. The DNA of the CDR3 is TGTGCCAGCAGTTACGGGGCGGTTGGAACTGAAGCTTTCTTT. It is translated as CASSYGAVGTEAFF.

V and J are TRBV7-9 and TRBJ2-5; 8 bases match TRBD1. J was trimmed by 5 bases and V by 1 base; bases with no gene match: 6. Germline values: CDR1 SEHNR, CDR2 FQNEAQ (reference sequence). This CDR3 comprises 15 residues. CDR3 protein: CASSLGGTGGETQYF. The CDR3 region has the DNA TGTGCCAGCAGCTTAGGCGGGACAGGAGGGGAGACCCAGTACTTC. Supplemented by reference TRBV7-9 and TRBJ2-5, the full variable domain reads DTGVSQNPRHKITKRGQNVTFRCDPISEHNRLYWYRQTLGQGPEFLTYFQNEAQLEKSRLLSDRFSAERPKGSFSTLEIQRTEQGDSAMYLCASSLGGTGGETQYFGPGTRLLVL.

As to this clone: One junction end disagrees with the germline gene, perhaps due to a read error. This rearrangement joins TRBV7-7 to TRBJ1-5; D remains ambiguous. Germline V gene data show CDR1 as SSHAT and CDR2 as FNYEAQ (reference sequence). This CDR3 spans 17 amino acids. In DNA, the CDR3 is TGTGCTAGCAGCTTAGAAAGCGGCATCCCTAGCAATCAGCCCCAGCATTTT. It yields the protein CASSLESGIPSNQPQHF.

The chain links TRBV11-3 to TRBJ2-2; 8 bases align to TRBD2. The CDR3 consists of 16 residues. Germline V lookup: CDR1 SGHNT, CDR2 YENEEA. The trim removed 2 bases at V and 1 base at J, leaving 3 bases unmatched. CDR3 protein: CASSLYSGGNTGELFF. The CDR3 region has the DNA TGTGCCAGCAGCTTATACAGCGGGGGGAACACCGGGGAGCTGTTTTTT. The full variable domain, in which reference TRBV11-3 and TRBJ2-2 provide the parts outside the CDR3, is EAGVVQSPRYKIIEKKQPVAFWCNPISGHNTLYWYLQNLGQGPELLIRYENEEAVDDSQLPKDRFSAERLKGVDSTLKIQPAELGDSAVYLCASSLYSGGNTGELFFGEGSRLTVL.

The chain recombines TRBV19 with TRBJ1-1; perhaps TRBD1 as D (5 bases). Looked up from germline, CDR1 is LNHDA and CDR2 is SQIVND (reference sequence). This CDR3 has 14 amino acids. Trimming removed 6 bases from V and 2 bases from J, with 13 bases in between. The CDR3 DNA reads as TGTGCCAGTAGGAAAGGGGACCTTAACACTGAAGCTTTCTTT. Amino acid sequence: CASRKGDLNTEAFF.

This clone was seen a few times. The chain employs TRBV2 and TRBJ2-4; no firm D call. Per germline, CDR1 SNHLY and CDR2 FYNNEI. The CDR3 is made up of 13 amino acids. Trimming pared 6 bases from V and 7 bases from J, leaving 13 bases between. CDR3 sequence: CASSPPPANIQYF. CDR3 DNA sequence: TGTGCCAGCAGCCCCCCCCCGGCTAACATTCAGTACTTC.

The rearrangement joins TRBV28 to TRBJ2-5; 8 positions match TRBD2. The J call may not be correct, given that the DNA end is closer to TRBJ2-7. CDR3 length: 16 amino acids. Germline values: CDR1 MDHEN, CDR2 SYDVKM. This CDR3 reads CASSPTSGTATYEQYF. CDR3 DNA sequence: TGTGCCAGCAGTCCTACTAGCGGCACAGCTACCTACGAGCAGTACTTC.

The chain uses TRBV6-5 and TRBJ1-2; 7 bases map to TRBD1. CDR3 size: 15 residues. V shed 4 bases, J shed 6 bases, and the junction held 11 bases outside the gene matches. Germline CDR1 and CDR2: MNHEY and SVGAGI. The CDR3 protein is CASSSRQGFLHGYTF. The CDR3 DNA is TGTGCCAGCAGTTCTCGACAGGGATTTCTTCATGGCTACACCTTC.

This sequence joins TRBV5-6 and TRBJ2-7; a possible D gene is TRBD2 (5 bases). Germline CDR1 SGHDT, CDR2 YYEEEE. Between the trimmed V and J ends, which lost 3 bases and 7 bases, there was a span of 14 bases. CDR3 length: 13 amino acids. The CDR3 coding sequence is TGTGCCAGCAGCTCAGGAGGAAGAGGAGAGCAGTACTTC. It specifies CASSSGGRGEQYF.

The chain recombines TRBV4-1 with TRBJ1-6; D uncertain. Trimming stripped 6 bases from V and 3 bases from J, with 6 bases between. The germline CDR1 and CDR2 sequences are MGHRA and YSYEKL. The CDR3 runs 13 residues. In DNA form, the CDR3 reads TGCGCCAGCAGATTAGGCTATAATTCACCCCTCCACTTT. This sequence encodes CASRLGYNSPLHF.

The V call is TRBV14, the J call TRBJ2-2, with TRBD1 as a possible D gene (6 bases). The V end was cut by 1 base, the J end by 4 bases, with 13 bases between. Germline CDR1 and CDR2: SGHDN and FVKESK. CDR3 size: 16 residues. DNA of the CDR3: TGTGCCAGCAGCCAAGTGGCAGGGGTCGTCACCGGGGAGCTGTTTTTT. Its translation: CASSQVAGVVTGELFF.

CDR3 nucleotide sequence: TGCAGTGCTACAGGGGAATACGGCTACACCTTC. Its protein product is CSATGEYGYTF. The chain joins TRBV20-1 to TRBJ1-2; perhaps TRBD1 as D (6 bases). Looked up from germline, CDR1 is DFQATT and CDR2 is SNEGSKA (reference sequence). The CDR3 sequence is 11 residues long. Trimming stripped 4 bases from V and 8 bases from J, with 11 bases between.

The J gene is TRBJ2-3, the V gene TRBV5-1, with 8 positions matching TRBD2. This CDR3 has 14 residues. Trimming cost V 2 bases and J 3 bases; bases outside gene matches: 2. The V gene's germline CDR1 is SGHRS and CDR2 YFSETQ. As DNA, the CDR3 is TGCGCCAGCAGCTTACCGGGGGGGACAGATACGCAGTATTTT. Amino acid sequence: CASSLPGGTDTQYF.

This rearrangement joins TRBV18 to TRBJ2-3; 8 bases match TRBD2. Germline V gives CDR1 KGHSH, CDR2 LQKENI. The CDR3 has 16 residues. The V gene end was trimmed by 1 base and the J gene end by 2 bases; junction bases not matched to a gene: 5. In nucleotides, the CDR3 is TGTGCCAGCTCACCACTGAACGGGGGGGCCACAGATACGCAGTATTTT. It encodes CASSPLNGGATDTQYF.

The chain is built from TRBV7-8 and TRBJ1-1; the match to TRBD1 covers 10 bases. Looked up from germline, CDR1 is SGHVS and CDR2 is FQNEAQ. The CDR3 has 18 amino acids. The V gene end was trimmed by 0 bases and the J gene end by 1 base; junction bases not matched to a gene: 8. The CDR3 DNA follows: TGTGCCAGCAGCTTAGCGGGGACAGGGGAGAAGAGGAACACTGAAGCTTTCTTT. Translation: CASSLAGTGEKRNTEAFF.

This clone has a handful of counts. This sample includes further DNA sequences coding for the same CDR3. The chain combines TRBV2 with TRBJ2-3, with TRBD1 matching over 8 bases. CDR1 and CDR2 from the germline V gene are SNHLY and FYNNEI. J was trimmed by 6 bases and V by 4 bases; bases with no gene match: 6. The CDR3 loop spans 14 amino acids. CDR3 nucleotide sequence: TGTGCCAGCAGTGTTACAGGGGGAGCTGATACGCAGTATTTT. It codes for CASSVTGGADTQYF. Filled out from reference TRBV2 and TRBJ2-3, the complete variable domain reads EPEVTQTPSHQVTQMGQEVILRCVPISNHLYFYWYRQILGQKVEFLVSFYNNEISEKSEIFDDQFSVERPDGSNFTLKIRSTKLEDSAMYFCASSVTGGADTQYFGPGTRLTVL.

This sequence joins TRBV7-8 and TRBJ2-3; 8 nucleotides line up with TRBD1. V dropped 3 bases and J dropped 0; count of bases not matched to a gene: 2. The germline gives CDR1 SGHVS, CDR2 FQNEAQ. The CDR3 has 15 residues. This CDR3 reads CASSLGQVSTDTQYF. Written as DNA, the CDR3 is TGTGCCAGCAGCTTGGGACAGGTCAGCACAGATACGCAGTATTTT.

The chain employs TRBV7-2 and TRBJ2-1, with D perhaps matching TRBD1 or TRBD2 (5 bases each). Trimming cost V 1 base and J 8 bases, with 15 bases left between them. This CDR3 is 15 amino acids long. Germline assignment: CDR1 SGHTA and CDR2 FQGNSA. The CDR3 nucleotides read TGTGCCAGCAGCTTAGAAATCAGAGGGGCCGATGAGCAGTTCTTC. This codes for CASSLEIRGADEQFF.

J is TRBJ1-1 and V is TRBV5-1; 8 nucleotides line up with TRBD1. The V and J ends lost 7 bases and 4 bases, in that order; junction bases with no gene match: 6. CDR1 and CDR2 (germline): SGHRS, YFSETQ. The CDR3 runs 13 residues. The CDR3 coding sequence is TGCGCCAGCGGTTCACAGGGGGGCACTGAAGCTTTCTTT. Its translation: CASGSQGGTEAFF. Combining the CDR3 with reference TRBV5-1 and TRBJ1-1 gives the whole variable domain KAGVTQTPRYLIKTRGQQVTLSCSPISGHRSVSWYQQTPGQGLQFLFEYFSETQRNKGNFPGRFSGRQFSNSRSEMNVSTLELGDSALYLCASGSQGGTEAFFGQGTRLTVV.

The chain is built from TRBV6-5 and TRBJ2-3, with TRBD1 as a possible D gene (6 bases). Trimming removed 2 bases at V and 3 bases at J, with 15 bases between. The CDR3 totals 16 residues. Germline V lookup: CDR1 MNHEY, CDR2 SVGAGI. The CDR3 nucleotides read TGTGCCAGCAGTTACGCTACAGGGTTATTAACAGATACGCAGTATTTT. Its translation: CASSYATGLLTDTQYF.

The chain joins TRBV6-1 to TRBJ2-2; 7 bases map to TRBD1. Germline V CDR1 and CDR2: MNHNS, SASEGT. The trim removed 10 bases at V and 7 bases at J, leaving 12 bases unmatched. CDR3 length equals 14 residues. CDR3 in DNA: TGTGCCACGCCAGGGCAGGGGGTTGGCGGGGAGCTGTTTTTT. Residues: CATPGQGVGGELFF.

The chain links TRBV4-2 to TRBJ1-6; D is ambiguous. This CDR3 region has 15 residues. The ends were cut back, 0 bases at V and 5 bases at J, with 8 bases in the middle. From germline, CDR1 is LGHNA and CDR2 YNFKEQ. For the CDR3, the DNA is TGTGCCAGCAGCCAAGATTCGGGTAATAATTCACCCCTCCACTTT. Translated: CASSQDSGNNSPLHF.

The rearrangement joins TRBV4-1 to TRBJ1-4; 8 positions match TRBD1. Germline CDR1 and CDR2: MGHRA and YSYEKL. Trimming at V came to 3 bases and at J to 8 bases, leaving 5 bases not matched to a gene. The CDR3 consists of 14 residues. The CDR3 loop reads CASSQGGTGEKLFF. The DNA for the CDR3 is TGCGCCAGCAGCCAGGGGGGGACAGGAGAAAAACTGTTTTTT.

The V and J genes are TRBV6-1 and TRBJ2-3; 9 bases match TRBD2. The V gene end was trimmed by 7 bases and the J gene end by 7 bases; junction bases not matched to a gene: 12. The CDR3 is 15 amino acids. Germline CDR1 is MNHNS and CDR2 is SASEGT. CDR3 sequence: CASTQGAGGRNTQYF. The CDR3 DNA is TGTGCCAGCACCCAAGGGGCGGGGGGGCGTAATACGCAGTATTTT.